The entry below describes one TCR beta chain. The CDR3 is 14 residues long. V lost 10 bases, J lost 1 base, and 11 bases lay in between. The germline gives CDR1 MNHEY, CDR2 SVGAGI. This record comes from a study of blood T cell repertoires in COVID-19. Study details: Spain, Italy and the United States supplied samples that represented acute and convalescent COVID-19. Nucleic acid was either cDNA or gDNA, and it came from T cells, B-cell-depleted T cells, or PBMCs.

In the original workflow: Scientists estimated how many nucleated cells there were by amplifying reference gene primers. Produced via immunoSEQ multiplex PCR; TCRdb's table is partial and in-frame only. V, J and clone size are taken as reported in that table, and D and trimming were inferred from the DNA itself. Of 280,000 or so clones listed, around 86% are singletons. The TCR sequence derives from a human donor in a cohort sampled during active COVID-19. V usage is TRBV6-5 and J usage is TRBJ1-6; D remains unclear. Sequences were obtained from peripheral blood. The CDR3 reads CATRVPSYNSPLHF. The DNA of the CDR3 is TGTGCCACCCGAGTGCCGTCCTATAATTCACCCCTCCACTTT.